This TCR beta chain was obtained from a study of blood T cell repertoires in COVID-19. Study as a whole: Material from acute and convalescent COVID-19 was sourced from the United States, Italy and Spain.

Repertoires were generated with immunoSEQ multiplex PCR, while TCRdb's copy carries only in-frame clones and drops some. The repertoire holds 160,000 or so clones, with approximately 90% as singletons. Germline CDR1 and CDR2: SGHRS and YFSETQ. There are 15 residues in the CDR3. Unmatched junction bases numbered 6, after V lost 0 bases and J lost 4 bases. What was sequenced was PBMCs or T cells enriched from blood (not recorded which). This clonotype was sampled from a woman in her forties or fifties who had recovered from COVID-19. The chain joins TRBV5-1 to TRBJ2-7, with 8 positions matching TRBD1. This CDR3 reads CASSLAGRGQYEQYF. CDR3 coding DNA: TGCGCCAGCAGCTTGGCCGGCAGGGGGCAATACGAGCAGTACTTC. Variable domain in full (rest from reference TRBV5-1 and TRBJ2-7): KAGVTQTPRYLIKTRGQQVTLSCSPISGHRSVSWYQQTPGQGLQFLFEYFSETQRNKGNFPGRFSGRQFSNSRSEMNVSTLELGDSALYLCASSLAGRGQYEQYFGPGTRLTVT.